This T cell receptor beta chain was sequenced in a study of breast tumors, draining lymph nodes, adjacent tissues. CDR3 length equals 16 residues. Trimming took 7 bases from V and 5 from J; bases not matched to a gene: 8. Germline V CDR1 and CDR2: MNHNY, SVGAGI (reference sequence). TCRdb re-called the multiplex PCR reads through MiXCR, storing one row per CDR3 protein. The sample lists over 200,000 distinct CDR3 sequences; under 40% were seen once. Samples came from axillary lymph nodes draining the breast cancer. The clonotype comes from a female donor with breast cancer. Some clones in this sample may be carry-over from other donors' samples. This chain uses TRBV6-6 with TRBJ1-6; 10 nucleotides align to TRBD1. Sample: axillary lymph node tissue. The CDR3 sequence: CASIHWGTGDNSPLHF. The DNA of the CDR3 is TGTGCCAGCATCCACTGGGGGACAGGGGATAATTCACCCCTCCACTTT.